The 17 T cell receptor beta chains below were found in one sample sequenced in a study of blood T cell repertoires in COVID-19. Sequencing was performed with immunoSEQ multiplex PCR; in TCRdb, only in-frame clones are kept and a portion is missing. Of under 200,000 clones in the sample, approximately 74% were seen once. The specimen sequenced was peripheral blood. Source of these receptors: an elderly woman with acute or convalescent COVID-19.

The V gene is TRBV21-1, the J gene TRBJ2-5; the table's TRBD2 call for D was not verified on the DNA. TRBV21-1 is a pseudogene locus. The CDR3 is 14 residues long. In nucleotides, the CDR3 is TGTGCCAGCAGCAAAGTTCCTAGACAAGAGACCCAGTACTTC. It is translated as CASSKVPRQETQYF.

This clone was observed a handful of times. This chain joins TRBV10-3 and TRBJ2-7; 9 bases fit TRBD1. The trim removed 10 bases at V and 2 bases at J, leaving 12 bases unmatched. The CDR3 spans 15 residues. Germline CDR1 ENHRY, CDR2 SYGVKD. The CDR3, as DNA: TGTGCCACGGGCCGGGGACAGGGATCTGCCTACGAGCAGTACTTC. Translation gives CATGRGQGSAYEQYF.

The chain has TRBV5-4 and TRBJ2-1; TRBD2 matches 15 bases. J lost 6 bases, V lost 3 bases, and 7 bases had no gene match. The length of the CDR3 is 17 residues. CDR1 is SGHNT, CDR2 YYREEE, per germline (reference sequence). CDR3 residues: CASSSWTSGRALNEQFF. CDR3 sequence (DNA): TGTGCCAGCAGCTCGTGGACTAGCGGGAGGGCTCTCAATGAGCAGTTCTTC.

The V call is TRBV5-5, the J call TRBJ2-1; TRBD2 aligns across 10 bases. V was pared by 1 base and J by 3 bases, with 1 base of the junction left unmatched. This CDR3 is 15 amino acids long. Germline lookup yields CDR1 SGHKS and CDR2 YYEKEE (reference sequence). CDR3 DNA sequence: TGTGCCAGCAGCTTGTGGACTAGCGGCTACAATGAGCAGTTCTTC. Translation gives CASSLWTSGYNEQFF.

The genes are TRBV27 and TRBJ2-7; 9 positions agree with TRBD2. Germline V gene data show CDR1 as MNHEY and CDR2 as SMNVEV (reference sequence). This CDR3 is built from 16 residues. Germline trimming cut 4 bases from V and 0 bases from J; bases unmatched to any gene: 7. The CDR3 region has the DNA TGTGCCAGCAGTTCTGCAATTAGCGGGAGCTCCTACGAGCAGTACTTC. This sequence encodes CASSSAISGSSYEQYF.

The rearrangement links TRBV11-3 to TRBJ2-2; TRBD2 is a possible D gene (5 bases). The V gene's germline CDR1 is SGHNT and CDR2 YENEEA. The CDR3 contains 13 residues. Deletions cut 5 bases from V and 7 bases from J, with 11 bases between. The CDR3 is CASSPTRDGELFF. DNA for the CDR3: TGTGCCAGCAGCCCTACCCGGGACGGGGAGCTGTTTTTT.

This chain joins TRBV19 and TRBJ2-3; 12 bases fit TRBD2. The CDR3 spans 17 residues. Germline assignment: CDR1 LNHDA and CDR2 SQIVND (reference sequence). J gave up 1 base and V 6 bases, and 8 bases lay outside the gene matches. CDR3: CASSRGLAGPRTDTQYF. The CDR3 DNA is TGTGCCAGTAGCAGGGGACTAGCGGGTCCTCGCACAGATACGCAGTATTTT.

The rearrangement joins TRBV11-3 to TRBJ2-1; D is unclear. Trimming pared 4 bases from V and 4 bases from J, leaving 8 bases between. The CDR3 is 13 residues long. The germline CDR1 and CDR2 sequences are SGHNT and YENEEA. The CDR3 loop is CASSSRSYNEQFF. CDR3 bases: TGTGCCAGCAGCTCCCGGTCGTACAATGAGCAGTTCTTC.

The chain joins TRBV6-1 to TRBJ1-5; 10 bases agree with TRBD1. There are 16 residues in the CDR3. After removal of 4 bases from V and 0 bases from J, the junction contained 3 bases not matched to a gene. The germline CDR1 and CDR2 sequences are MNHNS and SASEGT. This CDR3 reads CASSVGTGDSNQPQHF. CDR3 DNA: TGTGCCAGCAGTGTCGGGACAGGGGATAGCAATCAGCCCCAGCATTTT.

This chain connects TRBV10-3 to TRBJ1-3, with no clear D. Looked up from germline, CDR1 is ENHRY and CDR2 is SYGVKD. The length of the CDR3 is 17 residues. Trimming pared 10 bases from V and 0 bases from J, leaving 22 bases between. The DNA for the CDR3 is TGTGCCACCACCGCACCCGAGGCGAGCGACTCTGGAAACACCATATATTTT. It encodes CATTAPEASDSGNTIYF.

The chain links TRBV5-1 to TRBJ2-1, with 9 nucleotides matching TRBD1. Germline CDR1 reads SGHRS; CDR2 reads YFSETQ. CDR3 length equals 16 residues. Germline trimming cut 1 base from V and 5 bases from J; bases unmatched to any gene: 7. DNA for the CDR3: TGCGCCAGCAGCTTGAGAGAAGGACAGGGGAACAATGAGCAGTTCTTC. The encoded protein is CASSLREGQGNNEQFF.

This clone was observed a few times. The chain uses TRBV9 and TRBJ1-3, with D unresolved. V dropped 4 bases and J dropped 0 bases, with 8 bases sitting between them. The length of the CDR3 is 14 residues. In germline, CDR1 is SGDLS, CDR2 YYNGEE. CDR3 nucleotide sequence: TGTGCCAGCAGCCTATTTCTCTCTGGAAACACCATATATTTT. Its translation: CASSLFLSGNTIYF.

The gene calls are TRBV10-3 and TRBJ2-2; D unresolved. This CDR3 has 16 residues. Germline-derived CDR1 and CDR2 are ENHRY and SYGVKD. V was shortened by 4 bases and J by 3 bases, with 15 bases between the two germline ends. CDR3: CAISVARSQDTGELFF. CDR3 coding DNA: TGTGCCATCAGTGTTGCCCGTTCCCAGGACACCGGGGAGCTGTTTTTT.

This clone was detected once. The rearrangement joins TRBV2 to TRBJ2-1, with TRBD2 identical over 7 bases. Germline CDR1 is SNHLY and CDR2 is FYNNEI. This CDR3 comprises 16 residues. Germline trimming cut 3 bases from V and 12 bases from J; bases unmatched to any gene: 17. CDR3 bases: TGTGCCAGCAGTGATCTGGGCCTAGCGGCCGGGGTTTGGCAGTTCTTC. Residues: CASSDLGLAAGVWQFF.

This clone was detected only a few times. The V call is TRBV28, the J call TRBJ2-2; TRBD1 is a possible D gene (6 bases). CDR3 length: 14 residues. The ends were cut back, 5 bases at V and 2 bases at J, with 9 bases in the middle. Germline loops: CDR1 MDHEN, CDR2 SYDVKM. DNA for the CDR3: TGTGCCAGCAGTATACAGGGCAACACCGGGGAGCTGTTTTTT. This sequence encodes CASSIQGNTGELFF.

This clone was detected only a few times. The chain combines TRBV28 with TRBJ2-1; 8 bases agree with TRBD2. V gave up 6 bases and J gave up 7 bases; unmatched junction bases: 17. Germline CDR1 MDHEN, CDR2 SYDVKM. This CDR3 comprises 17 residues. CDR3 region: CASRNLQLATGGNEQFF. Written as DNA, the CDR3 is TGTGCCAGCAGGAACCTCCAACTTGCGACGGGGGGGAATGAGCAGTTCTTC.

The chain is built from TRBV10-3 and TRBJ2-5, with D possibly TRBD1 on 6 matching bases. Trimming cost V 11 bases and J 2 bases, with 15 bases left between them. Germline lookup yields CDR1 ENHRY and CDR2 SYGVKD. CDR3 length: 13 residues. The CDR3 spells CAASGQIQETQYF. The CDR3 region has the DNA TGTGCCGCCTCCGGACAGATTCAAGAGACCCAGTACTTC.